This TCR beta chain stems from a study of shared clonotypes between healthy human individuals. The repertoire was sequenced with immunoSEQ multiplex PCR; TCRdb's copy has only in-frame clones and lacks some. There are fewer than 1.6 million clones in the sample; approximately 98.5% occur only once, and about 0.35% lies in the top ten. The germline V gene encodes CDR1 SGHAT and CDR2 FQDESV (reference sequence). V gave up 3 bases and J gave up 5 bases, with 4 bases separating them. This CDR3 is 12 amino acids long. The sample was naive CD4+ T cells sorted from blood. Subset of the sample: CD45RA+ positively selected. This clonotype originated in a man aged 25 to 45 in good health. This chain uses TRBV11-1 with TRBJ2-2; D is unresolved. The CDR3 DNA reads as TGTGCCAGCAGCTTTTGGACCGGGGAGCTGTTTTTT. This gives the protein CASSFWTGELFF.